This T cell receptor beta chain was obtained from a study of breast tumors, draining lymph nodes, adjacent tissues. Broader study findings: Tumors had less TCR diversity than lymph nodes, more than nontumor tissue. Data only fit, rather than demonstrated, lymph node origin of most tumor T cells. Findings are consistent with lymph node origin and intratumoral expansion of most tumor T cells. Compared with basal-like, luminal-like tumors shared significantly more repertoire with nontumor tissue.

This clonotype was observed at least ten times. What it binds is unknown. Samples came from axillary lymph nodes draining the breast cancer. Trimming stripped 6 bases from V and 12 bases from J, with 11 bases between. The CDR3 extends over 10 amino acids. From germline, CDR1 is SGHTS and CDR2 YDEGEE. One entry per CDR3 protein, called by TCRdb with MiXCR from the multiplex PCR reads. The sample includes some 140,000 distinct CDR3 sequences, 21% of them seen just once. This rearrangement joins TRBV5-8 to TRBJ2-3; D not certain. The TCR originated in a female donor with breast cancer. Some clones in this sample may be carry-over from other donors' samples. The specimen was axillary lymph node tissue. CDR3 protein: CASTIGFQYF. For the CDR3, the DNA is TGTGCCAGCACCATTGGGTTCCAGTATTTT.